This TCR beta chain came from a study of radiotherapy plus CTLA-4 blockade in lung cancer. J gave up 2 bases and V 6 bases, and 6 bases lay outside the gene matches. The CDR3 is 14 amino acids. Germline V gene data show CDR1 as MNHEY and CDR2 as SMNVEV (reference sequence). TCRdb's table, derived via immunoSEQ multiplex PCR, lists solely in-frame clones and lacks some. The repertoire holds tens of thousands of clones, roughly 84% seen once, with 3.2% in the top ten. The receptor was derived from a human donor with non-small cell lung cancer who had a partial response to radiotherapy plus ipilimumab. The rearrangement joins TRBV27 to TRBJ2-5, with 7 bases aligning to TRBD2. The sample consisted of peripheral blood, taken from a patient treated with radiotherapy plus ipilimumab. CDR3 in amino acids: CASRTTSPQETQYF. The CDR3 region has the DNA TGTGCCAGCAGGACGACTAGCCCACAAGAGACCCAGTACTTC.